One and the same sample provided the 19 T cell receptor beta chains below, sequenced in a study of beta chain features in type 1 diabetes. The entirety of the isolated RNA underwent reverse transcription, so expressed TCRB transcripts were sequenced. Sequenced by immunoSEQ multiplex PCR; TCRdb stores in-frame clones only, minus some. The sample contains about 700,000 clones, roughly 13% of which appear only once. Study-level results: When Type 1 diabetes patients were examined, their TCRB CDR3s proved moderately but significantly shorter in all four CD4+ subsets.

No cognate antigen is known for these TCRs. The material sequenced was naive CD4+ T cells from blood. These receptors were obtained from a man in his late teens or twenties with type 1 diabetes.

This clone was seen only a few times. The chain combines TRBV7-9 with TRBJ2-7; no clear D gene. Trimming took off 5 bases at V and 6 bases at J, with 8 bases between the two ends. This CDR3 has 11 residues. Looked up from germline, CDR1 is SEHNR and CDR2 is FQNEAQ (reference sequence). The CDR3 region has the DNA TGTGCCAGCAGCCCATATACCGAGCAGTACTTC. Translation: CASSPYTEQYF.

The CDR3 DNA reads TGTGCCAGCATCAAGGGGTCCGGCTATGGCTACACCTTC. Translated, it gives CASIKGSGYGYTF. The chain joins TRBV6-5 to TRBJ1-2, with a tentative D call TRBD1 (5 bases). V lost 7 bases and J 4 bases, leaving 13 bases between the germline ends. Germline-derived CDR1 and CDR2 are MNHEY and SVGAGI. The CDR3 has 13 residues.

This clone was found a few times. CDR3 coding DNA: TGTGCCTGGAACGGGCTCGACTATGGCTACACCTTC. Protein sequence: CAWNGLDYGYTF. V gene TRBV30 combines with J gene TRBJ1-2; D gene unclear. The CDR3 consists of 12 residues. V lost 4 bases, J lost 3 bases, and 9 bases lay in between. Germline V gene data show CDR1 as GTSNPN and CDR2 as SVGIG (reference sequence).

This clone appeared a few times. Other DNA sequences within the sample encode an identical CDR3. The V call is TRBV6-5, the J call TRBJ2-5; possibly TRBD1 for D (5 bases). There are 13 residues in the CDR3. Between the trimmed V and J ends, which lost 0 bases and 3 bases, there was a span of 5 bases. Looked up from germline, CDR1 is MNHEY and CDR2 is SVGAGI. The DNA for the CDR3 is TGTGCCAGCAGTTACTCAGGGGAAGAGACCCAGTACTTC. It encodes CASSYSGEETQYF.

This clone was seen more than once but under ten times. The V and J genes are TRBV9 and TRBJ2-2, with a tentative D call TRBD2 (6 bases). Germline CDR1 is SGDLS and CDR2 is YYNGEE. The CDR3 extends over 16 amino acids. Trimming took off 3 bases at V and 4 bases at J, with 16 bases between the two ends. CDR3 nucleotide sequence: TGTGCCAGCAGCGGGGAGGACTACCGCGGCACCGGGGAGCTGTTTTTT. This encodes CASSGEDYRGTGELFF.

The V call is TRBV4-1, the J call TRBJ2-5; 11 bases agree with TRBD2. The CDR3 consists of 17 residues. Unmatched junction bases numbered 12, after V lost 4 bases and J lost 5 bases. Germline V lookup: CDR1 MGHRA, CDR2 YSYEKL. The CDR3 sequence: CASSPRLAGSPGETQYF. The CDR3, as DNA: TGCGCCAGCAGCCCCAGACTAGCGGGGTCACCGGGGGAGACCCAGTACTTC.

The J gene is TRBJ2-7, the V gene TRBV5-1; no clear D. The CDR3 contains 13 residues. Trimming stripped 4 bases from V and 3 bases from J, with 11 bases between. The germline V gene encodes CDR1 SGHRS and CDR2 YFSETQ. The CDR3 nucleotides are TGCGCCAGCAGCAATAGCCCAAACTACGAGCAGTACTTC. Residues: CASSNSPNYEQYF.

This clone was recorded only once. The chain recombines TRBV5-4 with TRBJ1-2, with 7 bases that match TRBD1. Germline trimming cut 4 bases from V and 2 bases from J; bases unmatched to any gene: 5. The germline V gene has CDR1 SGHNT and CDR2 YYREEE (reference sequence). CDR3 length equals 14 residues. CDR3 residues: CASSTQTGNYGYTF. The CDR3 DNA sequence: TGTGCCAGCAGCACCCAGACAGGGAACTATGGCTACACCTTC.

The V gene is TRBV30, the J gene TRBJ2-1; D unresolved. V was cut by 5 bases and J by 3 bases, with 11 bases left in between. The CDR3 runs to 13 residues. Germline CDR1 is GTSNPN and CDR2 is SVGIG (reference sequence). The CDR3 DNA sequence: TGTGCCTGGTCTAAGGGCTACTACAATGAGCAGTTCTTC. This encodes CAWSKGYYNEQFF. Full variable domain (missing parts from reference TRBV30 and TRBJ2-1): SQTIHQWPATLVQPVGSPLSLECTVEGTSNPNLYWYRQAAGRGLQLLFYSVGIGQISSEVPQNLSASRPQDRQFILSSKKLLLSDSGFYLCAWSKGYYNEQFFGPGTRLTVL.

This clone was detected only a few times. The rearrangement joins TRBV30 to TRBJ1-6; D not resolved. Trimming pared 6 bases from V and 10 bases from J, leaving 16 bases between. The germline V gene encodes CDR1 GTSNPN and CDR2 SVGIG (reference sequence). The CDR3 length is 13 residues. The CDR3 nucleotides are TGTGCCTGCGCAAAAGCAGCTCTGTCACCCCTCCACTTT. Residues: CACAKAALSPLHF.

This clone was observed a few times. The CDR3 region has the DNA TGTGCCAGCAGCTTGTCCGGCTACACCTTC. Translating gives CASSLSGYTF. This chain uses TRBV7-2 with TRBJ1-2; no reliable D call. CDR1 and CDR2 from the germline V gene are SGHTA and FQGNSA. The CDR3 runs to 10 residues. V lost 3 bases and J lost 8, with 4 bases in between. Drawing the rest from reference TRBV7-2 and TRBJ1-2, the complete variable domain is GAGVSQSPSNKVTEKGKDVELRCDPISGHTALYWYRQSLGQGLEFLIYFQGNSAPDKSGLPSDRFSAERTGGSVSTLTIQRTQQEDSAVYLCASSLSGYTFGSGTRLTVV.

The V and J genes are TRBV5-1 and TRBJ2-3; the D call may be TRBD1 or TRBD2 (5 bases each). Trimming removed 5 bases at V and 11 bases at J, with 24 bases between. Germline V gene sequence: CDR1 SGHRS, CDR2 YFSETQ. The CDR3 has 15 residues. The CDR3 sequence is CASRSTGEGPYKQYF. The CDR3 region has the DNA TGCGCCAGCAGATCCACAGGAGAGGGACCATATAAGCAGTATTTT.

The rearrangement joins TRBV19 to TRBJ1-2, with 9 nucleotides matching TRBD1. Germline V gene lookup returns CDR1 LNHDA and CDR2 SQIVND (reference sequence). CDR3 size: 13 residues. The V segment lost 5 bases and the J segment 4 bases; nucleotides outside the gene matches: 2. The CDR3 region has the DNA TGTGCCAGTAGTGGGACAGGGAGCTATGGCTACACCTTC. Its protein product is CASSGTGSYGYTF. The full variable domain, completed using reference TRBV19 and TRBJ1-2, is DGGITQSPKYLFRKEGQNVTLSCEQNLNHDAMYWYRQDPGQGLRLIYYSQIVNDFQKGDIAEGYSVSREKKESFPLTVTSAQKNPTAFYLCASSGTGSYGYTFGSGTRLTVV.

A few counts support this clone. This chain joins TRBV10-3 and TRBJ1-5, with 9 bases lining up with TRBD1. Looked up from germline, CDR1 is ENHRY and CDR2 is SYGVKD. This CDR3 is built from 17 residues. Trimming at V came to 0 bases and at J to 3 bases, leaving 6 bases not matched to a gene. The CDR3 DNA reads as TGTGCCATCAGTGAGTCGACAGGGGGTCATGTCAATCAGCCCCAGCATTTT. It specifies CAISESTGGHVNQPQHF.

This clone was seen a few times. Other nucleotide sequences from this sample produce the same CDR3. This chain uses TRBV7-8 with TRBJ2-2; 8 bases map to TRBD1. The CDR3 runs 13 residues. The J segment lost 7 bases and the V segment lost 6 bases, leaving 4 bases of the junction unmatched. The germline V gene encodes CDR1 SGHVS and CDR2 FQNEAQ. The CDR3 DNA sequence: TGTGCCAGCAGTCTACAGGGGGACGGGGAGCTGTTTTTT. This encodes CASSLQGDGELFF.

The chain is built from TRBV5-1 and TRBJ1-2; no firm D call. The ends were cut back, 3 bases at V and 8 bases at J, with 14 bases in the middle. Germline V gene lookup returns CDR1 SGHRS and CDR2 YFSETQ. The CDR3 extends over 13 amino acids. The CDR3 DNA follows: TGCGCCAGCAGCTCAACTGGCGGTGAAGGCTACACCTTC. This codes for CASSSTGGEGYTF.

The V gene is TRBV10-1, the J gene TRBJ2-2, with D hard to call. V was trimmed by 7 bases and J by 0 bases, leaving 6 bases between them. The germline V gene has CDR1 WNHNN and CDR2 SYGVQD (reference sequence). The length of the CDR3 is 13 residues. CDR3 sequence: CASKISNTGELFF. The CDR3 bases are TGCGCCAGCAAGATCTCGAACACCGGGGAGCTGTTTTTT.

The table lists this clone with a few counts. The rearrangement joins TRBV10-3 to TRBJ1-6, with no clear D. CDR1 ENHRY and CDR2 SYGVKD come from the germline V gene. The CDR3 has 14 amino acids. V lost 4 bases, J lost 8 bases, and 12 bases lay in between. CDR3 DNA: TGTGCCATCAGTGGGAGTCCGGAGCATTCACCCCTCCACTTT. Translating gives CAISGSPEHSPLHF.

The gene calls are TRBV18 and TRBJ1-5; D gene unclear. Looked up from germline, CDR1 is KGHSH and CDR2 is LQKENI. The germline V and J ends were trimmed by 3 bases and 6 bases, with 18 bases remaining between them. The CDR3 length is 16 residues. The CDR3 DNA is TGTGCCAGCTCACCTCAGGACGGGATAATCCCTCAGCCCCAGCATTTT. Translated: CASSPQDGIIPQPQHF.